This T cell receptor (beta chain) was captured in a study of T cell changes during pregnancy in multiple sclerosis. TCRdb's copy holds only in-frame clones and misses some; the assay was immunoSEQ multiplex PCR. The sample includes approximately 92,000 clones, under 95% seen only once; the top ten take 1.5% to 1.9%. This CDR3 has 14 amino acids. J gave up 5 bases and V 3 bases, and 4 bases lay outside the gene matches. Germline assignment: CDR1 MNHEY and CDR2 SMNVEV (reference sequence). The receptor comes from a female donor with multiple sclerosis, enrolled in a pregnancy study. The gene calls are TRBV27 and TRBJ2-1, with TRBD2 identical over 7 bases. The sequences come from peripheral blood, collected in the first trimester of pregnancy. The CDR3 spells CASSLGGSHNEQFF. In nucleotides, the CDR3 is TGTGCCAGCAGTTTGGGAGGGTCCCACAATGAGCAGTTCTTC.